This entry lists 14 T cell receptor beta chains sequenced from one sample in a study of tumor-infiltrating lymphocytes in localized non-small cell lung cancer. Data came from immunoSEQ multiplex PCR; TCRdb stores just in-frame clones and leaves some out. The sample carries fewer than 20,000 clones, 73% recorded once. What was sequenced was lung tumor tissue. Every receptor here comes from a human donor with non-small cell lung cancer.

V gene TRBV18 combines with J gene TRBJ2-7; possible D gene TRBD1, 5 bases. The germline CDR1 and CDR2 sequences are KGHSH and LQKENI. V dropped 1 base and J dropped 4 bases, with 11 bases sitting between them. The CDR3 spans 14 residues. CDR3 nucleotides: TGTGCCAGCTCACCACGTTACAGGTCGTACGAGCAGTACTTC. Its protein is CASSPRYRSYEQYF.

The chain uses TRBV6-1 and TRBJ2-1; D uncertain. In germline, CDR1 is MNHNS, CDR2 SASEGT. Trimming pared 7 bases from V and 4 bases from J, leaving 8 bases between. The CDR3 sequence is 12 residues long. The DNA of the CDR3 is TGTGCCAGCACCCCTATTTACAATGAGCAGTTCTTC. It is translated as CASTPIYNEQFF.

In DNA, the CDR3 is TGCGCCAGCAGCTTGGTCGGGACTACTAGTATGCGCGAGACCCAGTACTTC. This codes for CASSLVGTTSMRETQYF. The V call is TRBV5-1, the J call TRBJ2-5, with 7 bases matching TRBD2. The CDR3 consists of 17 residues. Unmatched junction bases numbered 13, after V lost 0 bases and J lost 5 bases. CDR1 is SGHRS and CDR2 is YFSETQ in the germline V gene.

The chain recombines TRBV9 with TRBJ1-3, with 10 bases fitting TRBD1. V was clipped by 4 bases and J by 0 bases; unmatched bases: 7. Per germline, CDR1 SGDLS and CDR2 YYNGEE. The CDR3 totals 17 residues. The CDR3 nucleotides read TGTGCCAGCAGCCCCCTCGGGGACAGGGGCTCTGGAAACACCATATATTTT. Translation: CASSPLGDRGSGNTIYF.

This rearrangement joins TRBV5-6 to TRBJ2-2; D gene uncertain. The CDR3 extends over 15 amino acids. V gave up 4 bases and J gave up 4 bases, with 14 bases separating them. Per the germline V gene, CDR1 is SGHDT and CDR2 is YYEEEE. The CDR3 bases are TGTGCCAGCAGCCCCTGGGGTCGTATCACCGGGGAGCTGTTTTTT. The encoded protein is CASSPWGRITGELFF.

This clone was counted a few times. This sequence joins TRBV7-9 and TRBJ1-1; weak D call: TRBD1 (6 bases). Germline CDR1 SEHNR, CDR2 FQNEAQ (reference sequence). This CDR3 is 17 amino acids long. V lost 7 bases and J lost 0, with 21 bases in between. The CDR3 nucleotides are TGTGCCAGCACAACCCCTGGCGGGGGACAAGTGAACACTGAAGCTTTCTTT. Its protein is CASTTPGGGQVNTEAFF.

The rearrangement uses TRBV5-1 and TRBJ1-4; tentatively, D is TRBD1 (6 bases). The V end lost 4 bases, the J end lost 7 bases, and 17 bases lay between the germline ends. The CDR3 covers 15 residues. Germline V gives CDR1 SGHRS, CDR2 YFSETQ. The CDR3 coding sequence is TGCGCCAGCAGCCTTAATACAGGGTCCTCTGAAAAACTGTTTTTT. Encoded protein: CASSLNTGSSEKLFF.

This chain uses TRBV6-5 with TRBJ1-1; D remains unclear. The CDR3 consists of 11 residues. From germline, CDR1 is MNHEY and CDR2 SVGAGI. Trimming removed 7 bases at V and 5 bases at J, with 8 bases between. CDR3 coding DNA: TGTGCCAGCACCGGCCCTACTGAAGCTTTCTTT. It specifies CASTGPTEAFF.

This CDR3 is CAWSRRQASSYNSPLHF. The CDR3 DNA reads TGTGCCTGGAGTCGCCGACAGGCGAGCTCCTATAATTCACCCCTCCACTTT. The chain is built from TRBV30 and TRBJ1-6; D is possibly TRBD1 (6 bases). V gave up 2 bases and J gave up 0 bases, with 14 bases separating them. The CDR3 is 17 residues long. Germline V gene data show CDR1 as GTSNPN and CDR2 as SVGIG (reference sequence).

This chain connects TRBV4-2 to TRBJ2-5; 15 bases are a match to TRBD2. With the DNA end fitting TRBJ2-7 better, the J assignment may be wrong. Germline CDR1 is LGHNA and CDR2 is YNFKEQ. The CDR3 extends over 16 amino acids. CDR3 DNA: TGTGCCAGCAGCCAAGATGGGACTAGCGGGGGGTACGAGCAGTACTTC. This translates into CASSQDGTSGGYEQYF.

The V and J genes are TRBV30 and TRBJ2-5; possibly TRBD2 for D (6 bases). Germline V gene lookup returns CDR1 GTSNPN and CDR2 SVGIG (reference sequence). This CDR3 spans 13 amino acids. The V end lost 3 bases, the J end lost 3 bases, and 11 bases lay between the germline ends. Here the CDR3 DNA reads TGTGCCTGGAGGTCGGAGGGCAAAGAGACCCAGTACTTC. Translation: CAWRSEGKETQYF.

This sequence joins TRBV2 and TRBJ1-1; unclear D gene. Per germline, CDR1 SNHLY and CDR2 FYNNEI. The CDR3 has 12 amino acids. The V and J ends lost 3 bases and 10 bases respectively, with 12 bases between them. CDR3 nucleotides: TGTGCCAGCAGTGATCAAGGTTTCGGAGCTTTCTTT. Translating gives CASSDQGFGAFF.

This clone was detected only a few times. This chain connects TRBV5-1 to TRBJ2-3; no clear D. Germline V gives CDR1 SGHRS, CDR2 YFSETQ. Trimming removed 1 base at V and 4 bases at J, with 10 bases between. The CDR3 extends over 14 amino acids. CDR3 residues: CASSLRPPPDTQYF. CDR3 DNA: TGCGCCAGCAGCTTGAGGCCGCCCCCAGATACGCAGTATTTT.

The J gene is TRBJ2-4, the V gene TRBV4-1, with 7 bases lining up with TRBD1. CDR3 length: 17 residues. V dropped 0 bases and J dropped 1; count of bases not matched to a gene: 6. CDR1 is MGHRA and CDR2 is YSYEKL in the germline V gene. In DNA form, the CDR3 reads TGCGCCAGCAGCCAAGATAGGGGGCTGGGGGCCAAAAACATTCAGTACTTC. Its protein is CASSQDRGLGAKNIQYF.